Below are 23 T cell receptor beta chains sequenced from a single sample in a study of tissue T cells after allogeneic stem cell transplantation. Generated by immunoSEQ multiplex PCR, the TCRdb table keeps only in-frame clones and is missing some. Of roughly 50,000 clones in the sample, roughly 73% were seen once. Sequenced: sorted cells pooled from one or two spleens. The receptors derive from a pool of C57BL/6 mice in good health.

This clone was seen a few times. Gene names are the mouse ones. The CDR3 end falls 1 residue outside the read, so it is completed with the germline J gene. This rearrangement joins TRBV19 to TRBJ1-2; weak D call: TRBD1 (5 bases). Between the trimmed V and J ends, which lost 4 bases and 0 bases, there was a span of 7 bases. This CDR3 has 13 residues. Germline V gene sequence: CDR1 FNHDT, CDR2 SITEND (reference sequence). The DNA read from the CDR3 is TGTGCCAGCAGTCCGGACACAAACTCCGACTACACC. Its protein is CASSPDTNSDYT. The CDR3 reads in full as CASSPDTNSDYTF.

This clone was counted a single time. Genes and germline are mouse. From the germline J gene comes the end of the CDR3, since the read stops 1 residue before it. The rearrangement links TRBV5 to TRBJ2-5; no clear D. Germline-derived CDR1 and CDR2 are LGHNA and YNLKQL (reference sequence). Trimming removed 0 bases from V and 1 base from J, with 5 bases in between. The CDR3 extends over 14 amino acids. CDR3 DNA, as far as it was read: TGTGCCAGCAGCCAAGAGGGGTACCAAGACACCCAGTAC. This gives the protein CASSQEGYQDTQY. The complete CDR3 protein is CASSQEGYQDTQYF.

Comments on this clone: Mouse germline and gene names are used. The read falls 1 residue short of the CDR3 end, and the missing part is taken from the germline J gene. The chain joins TRBV29 to TRBJ1-1; D remains unclear. Trimming pared 7 bases from V and 0 bases from J, leaving 9 bases between. Germline V CDR1 and CDR2: MSHET, SYDVDS. This CDR3 comprises 13 residues. The CDR3 reads CASMAETNTEVFF. CDR3 bases read: TGTGCTAGCATGGCAGAAACAAACACAGAAGTCTTC.

As to this clone: The listed genes are named as in mouse. Read coverage stops 1 residue before the CDR3 terminus; the germline J gene supplies the remainder. The chain uses TRBV16 and TRBJ2-2; 7 positions agree with TRBD2. Germline loops: CDR1 SGHSA, CDR2 FRNQAP. V gave up 3 bases and J gave up 4 bases; unmatched junction bases: 2. The CDR3 spans 14 residues. CDR3 in amino acids: CASSFDWVTGQLYF. Partial CDR3 DNA: TGTGCAAGCAGCTTTGACTGGGTCACCGGGCAGCTCTAC.

As for this clone: Genes and germline are mouse. From the germline J gene comes the end of the CDR3, since the read stops 1 residue before it. The rearrangement links TRBV13-1 to TRBJ2-7; 7 positions agree with TRBD1. CDR3 length equals 12 residues. Germline assignment: CDR1 NSHNY and CDR2 SYGAGN. Trimming at V came to 5 bases and at J to 4 bases, leaving 3 bases not matched to a gene. CDR3 DNA, as far as it was read: TGTGCCAGCAGCACAGGGGATTATGAACAGTAC. Translating it yields CASSTGDYEQY. The whole CDR3 sequence reads CASSTGDYEQYF.

In this sample, this clone turned up once. Gene names and germline refer to mouse. The read halts 1 residue ahead of the CDR3 end, with the missing end drawn from the germline J gene. This chain links TRBV13-1 with TRBJ1-5; TRBD1 aligns across 8 bases. The CDR3 length is 15 residues. CDR1 is NSHNY, CDR2 SYGAGN, per germline. The V and J ends lost 3 bases and 1 base, in that order; junction bases with no gene match: 3. The CDR3 here is CASSGTGGNNQAPLF. The part of the CDR3 DNA that was read is TGTGCCAGCAGTGGTACAGGGGGGAACAACCAGGCTCCGCTT.

Comment on this clone: Gene names refer to mouse genes. The CDR3 end falls 1 residue outside the read, so it is completed with the germline J gene. The chain uses TRBV2 and TRBJ1-3, with a tentative D call TRBD1 (6 bases). The CDR3 has 15 amino acids. Germline V lookup: CDR1 LGHNA, CDR2 YSYQKL. Trimming removed 2 bases from V and 0 bases from J, with 8 bases in between. The CDR3 bases that were read are TGTGCCAGCAGCCAAACGGACAGTTCTGGAAATACGCTCTAT. It codes for CASSQTDSSGNTLY. The full CDR3 reads CASSQTDSSGNTLYF.

This clone was found once. Mouse gene names apply. The DNA ends 1 residue before the CDR3 does, and the rest of the CDR3 is filled in from the germline J gene. The chain combines TRBV12-2 with TRBJ2-3, with D uncertain. CDR1 and CDR2 (germline): SGHLS, HYDKME. The CDR3 runs 14 residues. Trimming took off 0 bases at V and 1 base at J, with 7 bases between the two ends. The CDR3 sequence: CASSLAGGAETLYF. The sequenced CDR3 bases are TGTGCCAGCTCTCTCGCGGGTGGTGCAGAAACGCTGTAT.

This clone was detected only a few times. Mouse gene names apply. The read ends 1 residue early relative to the CDR3; the germline J gene fills the gap. This rearrangement joins TRBV2 to TRBJ1-2; 7 bases agree with TRBD1. V was clipped by 3 bases and J by 2 bases; unmatched bases: 0. CDR1 is LGHNA, CDR2 YSYQKL, per germline. The CDR3 is 13 amino acids. Partial CDR3 DNA: TGTGCCAGCAGCCAGACAGGGAACTCCGACTACACC. This codes for CASSQTGNSDYT. The whole CDR3 protein reads CASSQTGNSDYTF.

With regard to this clone: The listed genes are named as in mouse. The sequenced fragment ends 1 residue before the CDR3 boundary, so the rest is inferred from the germline J gene. The rearrangement uses TRBV3 and TRBJ2-5; 10 nucleotides align to TRBD2. V lost 3 bases and J lost 4; bases outside the gene matches: 4. The length of the CDR3 is 15 residues. CDR1 is SNHLY, CDR2 FYNGKV, per germline (reference sequence). CDR3 loop: CASSFLGGQKDTQYF. The sequenced CDR3 bases are TGTGCCAGCAGCTTTCTGGGGGGGCAGAAAGACACCCAGTAC.

About this clone itself: Mouse gene names apply. The read terminates 1 residue before the CDR3 end, so the remaining end is supplied by the germline J gene. The chain combines TRBV13-3 with TRBJ1-4; perhaps TRBD1 as D (6 bases). V lost 4 bases and J lost 3, with 10 bases in between. Germline V gene lookup returns CDR1 NNHDY and CDR2 SYVADS. The CDR3 loop spans 14 amino acids. CDR3 amino acids: CASSIRGTNERLFF. CDR3 DNA (partial): TGTGCCAGCAGTATCAGGGGTACCAACGAAAGATTATTT.

Details on this clone: Gene names are the mouse ones. The CDR3 goes on 1 residue after the read ends, and that part is filled in from the germline J gene. The V call is TRBV13-1, the J call TRBJ2-4; 8 bases fit TRBD2. This CDR3 is built from 16 residues. V was clipped by 0 bases and J by 0 bases; unmatched bases: 3. Per the germline V gene, CDR1 is NSHNY and CDR2 is SYGAGN. The part of the CDR3 DNA that was read is TGTGCCAGCAGTGATGAGGCTGGGGGGAGTCAAAACACCTTGTAC. Translation: CASSDEAGGSQNTLY. The whole CDR3 protein is CASSDEAGGSQNTLYF.

The table lists this clone with a count of one. Genes and germline come from the mouse. The chain's CDR3 is CSSSQRQNTEVFF. The covered CDR3 bases are TGCTCCAGCAGTCAACGACAGAACACAGAAGTCTTC. This chain joins TRBV23 and TRBJ1-1; the table's D call, TRBD1, has no DNA check behind it. The read terminates 1 residue ahead of where the CDR3 ends, so the germline J gene completes it. The CDR3 is 13 residues long. CDR1 is KGHTA, CDR2 FQNQQP, per germline.

Of note for this clone: Gene names are the mouse ones. The DNA ends 1 residue before the CDR3 does, and the rest of the CDR3 is filled in from the germline J gene. V usage is TRBV12-1 and J usage is TRBJ2-1, with TRBD2 matching 10 bases. Germline V gene lookup returns CDR1 SGHSN and CDR2 HYEKVE. The CDR3 loop spans 17 amino acids. The V segment lost 0 bases and the J segment 0 bases; nucleotides outside the gene matches: 4. This CDR3 reads CASSLPGLGDNYAEQFF. CDR3 DNA (partial): TGTGCCAGCTCTCTCCCCGGACTGGGGGATAACTATGCTGAGCAGTTC.

As to this clone: The genes are named according to mouse. Coverage ceases 1 residue before the CDR3 finishes, and the germline J gene fills in the end. This chain connects TRBV1 to TRBJ2-3; TRBD2 matches at 11 bases. The CDR3 is made up of 17 amino acids. The germline gives CDR1 NSQYPW, CDR2 LRSPGD (reference sequence). With V trimmed by 1 base and J by 0 bases, 3 bases remained unmatched. Incomplete CDR3 DNA: TGCACCTGCAGTGCAGGGGACTGGGGGACTAGTGCAGAAACGCTGTAT. This translates into CTCSAGDWGTSAETLY. The whole CDR3 protein is CTCSAGDWGTSAETLYF.

As to this clone: Germline and genes: mouse. The CDR3 end lies 1 residue beyond the end of the read and is filled in from the germline J gene. The chain links TRBV19 to TRBJ2-2, with D possibly TRBD1 on 5 matching bases. The CDR3 totals 15 residues. V was pared by 1 base and J by 4 bases, with 11 bases between. Germline V gene lookup returns CDR1 FNHDT and CDR2 SITEND (reference sequence). CDR3 region: CASSIIQGGTGQLYF. CDR3 bases read: TGTGCCAGCAGTATAATCCAGGGTGGCACCGGGCAGCTCTAC.

About this clone: Any gene name here is a mouse gene name. The read stops 1 residue short of the end of the CDR3; the missing end is completed from the germline J gene. The chain uses TRBV3 and TRBJ2-3; 7 bases fit TRBD2. The CDR3 has 15 amino acids. Trimming at V came to 5 bases and at J to 0 bases, leaving 5 bases not matched to a gene. Germline V lookup: CDR1 SNHLY, CDR2 FYNGKV (reference sequence). This chain's CDR3 is CASSPTGRSAETLYF. Partial CDR3 DNA: TGTGCCAGCAGCCCGACTGGGCGTAGTGCAGAAACGCTGTAT.

As to this clone: Gene names refer to mouse genes. Coverage ceases 1 residue before the CDR3 finishes, and the germline J gene fills in the end. The chain has TRBV2 and TRBJ1-5; 7 nucleotides match TRBD1. V was clipped by 3 bases and J by 1 base; unmatched bases: 3. This CDR3 contains 15 residues. Germline CDR1 reads LGHNA; CDR2 reads YSYQKL. The sequenced part of the CDR3 DNA is TGTGCCAGCAGCCATACAGGGGCGAACAACCAGGCTCCGCTT. Its translation is CASSHTGANNQAPL. The entire CDR3 protein is CASSHTGANNQAPLF.

As regards this clone: Genes and germline come from the mouse. The read terminates 1 residue ahead of where the CDR3 ends, so the germline J gene completes it. The chain is built from TRBV16 and TRBJ1-2; 10 nucleotides line up with TRBD1. CDR3 size: 15 residues. Germline CDR1 and CDR2: SGHSA and FRNQAP. J gave up 3 bases and V 5 bases, and 6 bases lay outside the gene matches. The sequenced CDR3 bases are TGTGCAAGCAGCCCTCGGGACAGGGGTGACTCCGACTACACC. It specifies CASSPRDRGDSDYT. In full, the CDR3 is CASSPRDRGDSDYTF. The full variable domain, in which reference TRBV16 and TRBJ1-2 provide the parts outside the CDR3, is NAGVIQTPRHKVTGKGQEATLWCEPISGHSAVFWYRQTIVQGLEFLTYFRNQAPIDDSGMPKERFSAQMPNQSHSTLKIQSTQPQDSAVYLCASSPRDRGDSDYTFGSGTRLLVI.

Points on this clone: Gene names follow the mouse nomenclature. The CDR3 sequence: CASSRTGRNSPLYF. The covered CDR3 bases are TGTGCCAGCAGTCGGACAGGGAGGAATTCGCCCCTCTAC. V gene TRBV3 combines with J gene TRBJ1-6; the match to TRBD1 covers 8 bases. The read terminates 1 residue ahead of where the CDR3 ends, so the germline J gene completes it. TRBJ1-6 has ORF status, its function being uncertain. The CDR3 contains 14 residues. Germline V CDR1 and CDR2: SNHLY, FYNGKV (reference sequence). V shed 6 bases and J 7 bases; nucleotides not matched to a gene: 5.

As concerns this clone: Gene names and germline refer to mouse. The sequenced CDR3 bases are TGTGCCAGCAGTATTGGAATTAGTCAAAACACCTTGTAC. Translation: CASSIGISQNTLY. The whole CDR3 sequence reads CASSIGISQNTLYF. J is TRBJ2-4 and V is TRBV19, with D uncertain. The sequence runs out 1 residue before the end of the CDR3; the remainder is reconstructed from the germline J gene. The CDR3 sequence is 14 residues long. Looked up from germline, CDR1 is FNHDT and CDR2 is SITEND (reference sequence). V dropped 2 bases and J dropped 0 bases, with 7 bases sitting between them.

This clone was detected only a few times. Gene names are the mouse ones. The CDR3 is cut off 1 residue early in the read; its end comes from the germline J gene. The chain links TRBV14 to TRBJ2-7, with 12 bases aligning to TRBD2. V trimming: 0 bases; J trimming: 3 bases; junction bases outside the gene matches: 1. Germline assignment: CDR1 SGHDT and CDR2 FRDEAV. The CDR3 totals 15 residues. CDR3 loop: CASSFWTGGVYEQYF. CDR3 DNA, as far as it was read: TGTGCCAGCAGTTTCTGGACTGGGGGGGTCTATGAACAGTAC.

Notes on this clone: The genes are named according to mouse. The missing CDR3 end, 1 residue past where the read stops, is filled in from the germline J gene. The chain joins TRBV13-2 to TRBJ2-1; 8 bases align to TRBD2. The J segment lost 0 bases and the V segment lost 2 bases, leaving 4 bases of the junction unmatched. This CDR3 has 16 residues. Germline V CDR1 and CDR2: NNHNN, SYGAGS (reference sequence). The CDR3 sequence is CASGEIWGVNYAEQFF. CDR3 bases read: TGTGCCAGCGGTGAGATCTGGGGGGTTAACTATGCTGAGCAGTTC.